The entry below gives a single T cell receptor (beta chain) sequence along with its context. The source of the sample is a study of control samples from healthy donors and cancer patients. This CDR3 is built from 13 residues. V was shortened by 7 bases and J by 4 bases, with 13 bases between the two germline ends. Germline CDR1 reads SNHLY; CDR2 reads FYNNEI. Clones were read by immunoSEQ multiplex PCR, and TCRdb kept only the in-frame ones, dropping some. The data contain about 120,000 clones, more than 75% of them singletons. The clonotype was recovered from a woman between 65 and 79 years old in good health. Sequencing was performed on blood. The rearrangement joins TRBV2 to TRBJ2-5; D gene uncertain. The DNA of the CDR3 is TGTGCCAGCACAAAGGGTATTCCAGAGACCCAGTACTTC. Its translation: CASTKGIPETQYF.